At least ten counts were recorded for the clone carrying this TCR beta chain. In germline, CDR1 is LNHNV, CDR2 YYDKDF (reference sequence). This CDR3 comprises 15 residues. V dropped 5 bases and J dropped 0; count of bases not matched to a gene: 3. TCRdb ran MiXCR on the RT-PCR reads and lists one entry per CDR3 protein. This sample carries 650,000 to 800,000 distinct CDR3 sequences, approximately 14% of them seen once, and the ten largest clones take roughly 3.6%. The source material was memory CD4+ T cells from blood. V usage is TRBV15 and J usage is TRBJ2-1; 8 bases are shared with TRBD2. This TCR derives from a female donor in good health, serving as a healthy control. The chain's CDR3 is CATSRSGSSYNEQFF. CDR3 DNA: TGTGCCACCAGCCGAAGCGGGAGCTCCTACAATGAGCAGTTCTTC.